The source of this T cell receptor beta chain is a study of T cells in Graves' hyperthyroidism and ophthalmopathy. Study information: At the time of initial diagnosis and before any treatment, peripheral blood was collected.

This clonotype was picked up a small number of times. Its matching antigen is unknown. J lost 5 bases, V lost 5 bases, and 11 bases had no gene match. CDR1 and CDR2 (germline): SGDLS, YYNGEE. This CDR3 is built from 17 residues. Whole-study findings and limits: Most clonotypes expanded in thyroid above 0.001 were likewise present in blood.

RNA transcripts provided the source from which TCR beta CDR3 regions were amplified. When the TCR CDR3 underwent first-round RT-PCR, the HTBI primer set was used. A single record per CDR3 protein comes from TCRdb applying MiXCR to the multiplex PCR reads. The table records 550,000 to 800,000 distinct CDR3 sequences, 15% to 20% of them present only once. Input material: blood. The V and J genes are TRBV9 and TRBJ2-2, with 11 bases lining up with TRBD1. The sequence came from a man aged 50-60 years with Graves' hyperthyroidism. CDR3 region: CASSSTSGQGVTGELFF. Written as DNA, the CDR3 is TGTGCCAGCAGTTCAACCTCGGGACAGGGGGTGACCGGGGAGCTGTTTTTT.